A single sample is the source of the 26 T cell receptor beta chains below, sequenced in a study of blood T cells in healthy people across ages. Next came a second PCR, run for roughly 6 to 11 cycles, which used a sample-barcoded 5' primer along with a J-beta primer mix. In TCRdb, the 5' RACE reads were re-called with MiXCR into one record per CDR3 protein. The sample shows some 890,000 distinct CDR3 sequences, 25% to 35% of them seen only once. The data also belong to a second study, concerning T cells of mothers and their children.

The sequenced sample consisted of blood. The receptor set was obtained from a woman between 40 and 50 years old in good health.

CDR3 sequence (DNA): TGCAGTGCGAATGACAGGGTAGGCACTGAAGCTTTCTTT. It is translated as CSANDRVGTEAFF. V usage is TRBV20-1 and J usage is TRBJ1-1, with 7 bases identical to TRBD1. The germline CDR1 and CDR2 sequences are DFQATT and SNEGSKA (reference sequence). V was pared by 6 bases and J by 4 bases, with 8 bases of the junction left unmatched. The CDR3 loop spans 13 amino acids.

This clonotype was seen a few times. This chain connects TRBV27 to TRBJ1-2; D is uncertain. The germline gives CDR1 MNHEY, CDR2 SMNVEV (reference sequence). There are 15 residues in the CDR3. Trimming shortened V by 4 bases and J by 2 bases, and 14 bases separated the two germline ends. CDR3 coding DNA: TGTGCCAGCAGTTGGGCCTCGCCGGAGAACTATGGCTACACCTTC. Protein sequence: CASSWASPENYGYTF.

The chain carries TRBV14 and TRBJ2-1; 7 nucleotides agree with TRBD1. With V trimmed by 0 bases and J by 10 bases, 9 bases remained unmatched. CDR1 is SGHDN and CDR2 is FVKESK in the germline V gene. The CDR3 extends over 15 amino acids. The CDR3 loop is CASSQDKGIGGEQFF. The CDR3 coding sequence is TGTGCCAGCAGCCAAGATAAGGGGATAGGGGGCGAGCAGTTCTTC.

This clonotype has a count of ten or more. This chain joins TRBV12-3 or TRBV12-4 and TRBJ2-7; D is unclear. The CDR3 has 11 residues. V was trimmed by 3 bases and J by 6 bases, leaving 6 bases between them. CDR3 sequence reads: CASSFDSEQYF. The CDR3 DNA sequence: TGTGCCAGCAGTTTCGACTCCGAGCAGTACTTC.

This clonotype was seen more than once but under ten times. The DNA of the CDR3 is TGTGCCAGCAGTACAGGGGGCCTCTTCCCCGAGCAGTACTTC. Encoded protein: CASSTGGLFPEQYF. The chain employs TRBV28 and TRBJ2-7, with 9 bases that match TRBD1. J lost 6 bases, V lost 5 bases, and 8 bases had no gene match. Germline V lookup: CDR1 MDHEN, CDR2 SYDVKM. The CDR3 contains 14 residues.

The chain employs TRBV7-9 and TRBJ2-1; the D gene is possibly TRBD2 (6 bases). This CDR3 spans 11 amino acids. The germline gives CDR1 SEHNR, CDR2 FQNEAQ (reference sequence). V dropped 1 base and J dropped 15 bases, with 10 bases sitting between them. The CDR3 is CASSLGDSRFF. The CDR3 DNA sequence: TGTGCCAGCAGCTTAGGGGACTCGCGGTTCTTC.

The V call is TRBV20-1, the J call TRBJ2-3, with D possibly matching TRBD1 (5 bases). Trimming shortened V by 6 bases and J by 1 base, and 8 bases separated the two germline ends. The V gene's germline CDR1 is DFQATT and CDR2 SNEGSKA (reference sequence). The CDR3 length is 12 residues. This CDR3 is CSAQGGTDTQYF. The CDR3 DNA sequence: TGCAGTGCCCAGGGTGGCACAGATACGCAGTATTTT.

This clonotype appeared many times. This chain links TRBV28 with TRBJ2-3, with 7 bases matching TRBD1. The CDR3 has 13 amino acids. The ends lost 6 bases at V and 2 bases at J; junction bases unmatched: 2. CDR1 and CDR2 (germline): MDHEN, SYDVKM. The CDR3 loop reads CASRTGNTDTQYF. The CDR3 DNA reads TGTGCCAGCAGGACAGGGAACACAGATACGCAGTATTTT. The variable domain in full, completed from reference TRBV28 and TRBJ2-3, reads DVKVTQSSRYLVKRTGEKVFLECVQDMDHENMFWYRQDPGLGLRLIYFSYDVKMKEKGDIPEGYSVSREKKERFSLILESASTNQTSMYLCASRTGNTDTQYFGPGTRLTVL.

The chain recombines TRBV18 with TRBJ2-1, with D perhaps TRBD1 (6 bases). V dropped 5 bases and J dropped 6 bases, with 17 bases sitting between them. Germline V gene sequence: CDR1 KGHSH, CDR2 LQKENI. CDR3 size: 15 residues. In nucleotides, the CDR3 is TGTGCCAGCTCATTTGGGCAGCAGGGGACCAATGAGCAGTTCTTC. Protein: CASSFGQQGTNEQFF.

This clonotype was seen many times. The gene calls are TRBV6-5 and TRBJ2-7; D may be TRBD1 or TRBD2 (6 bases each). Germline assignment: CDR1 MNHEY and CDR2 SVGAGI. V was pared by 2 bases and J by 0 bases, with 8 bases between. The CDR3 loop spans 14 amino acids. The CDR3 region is CASSYEGGSYEQYF. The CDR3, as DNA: TGTGCCAGCAGTTACGAGGGGGGCTCCTACGAGCAGTACTTC.

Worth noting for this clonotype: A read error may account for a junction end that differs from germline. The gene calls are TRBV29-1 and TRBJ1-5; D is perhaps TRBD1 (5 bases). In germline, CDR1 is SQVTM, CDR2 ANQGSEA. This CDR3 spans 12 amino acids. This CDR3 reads CRVGAANQPQHF. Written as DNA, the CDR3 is TGCAGAGTTGGGGCAGCCAATCAGCCCCAGCATTTT.

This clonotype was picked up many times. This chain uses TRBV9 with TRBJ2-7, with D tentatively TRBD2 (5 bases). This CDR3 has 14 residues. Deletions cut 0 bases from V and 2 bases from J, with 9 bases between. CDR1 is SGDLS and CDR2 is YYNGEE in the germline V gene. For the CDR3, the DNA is TGTGCCAGCAGCGTAGCGGGGATACCCTACGAGCAGTACTTC. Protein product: CASSVAGIPYEQYF.

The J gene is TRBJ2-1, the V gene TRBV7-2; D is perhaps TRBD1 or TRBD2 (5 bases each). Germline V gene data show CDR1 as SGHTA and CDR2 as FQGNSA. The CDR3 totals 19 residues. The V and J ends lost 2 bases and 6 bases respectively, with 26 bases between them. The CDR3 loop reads CASSLIFLRERTGGNEQFF. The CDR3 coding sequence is TGTGCCAGCAGCTTAATTTTTTTGAGGGAGCGGACTGGGGGCAATGAGCAGTTCTTC. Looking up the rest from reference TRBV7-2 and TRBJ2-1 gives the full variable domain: GAGVSQSPSNKVTEKGKDVELRCDPISGHTALYWYRQSLGQGLEFLIYFQGNSAPDKSGLPSDRFSAERTGGSVSTLTIQRTQQEDSAVYLCASSLIFLRERTGGNEQFFGPGTRLTVL.

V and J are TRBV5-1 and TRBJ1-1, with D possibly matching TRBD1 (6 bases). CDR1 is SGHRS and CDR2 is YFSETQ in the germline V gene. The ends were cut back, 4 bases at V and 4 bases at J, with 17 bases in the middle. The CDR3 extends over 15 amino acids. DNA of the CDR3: TGCGCCAGCAGCGATGGTGGCGGGGGGCGCACTGAAGCTTTCTTT. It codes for CASSDGGGGRTEAFF.

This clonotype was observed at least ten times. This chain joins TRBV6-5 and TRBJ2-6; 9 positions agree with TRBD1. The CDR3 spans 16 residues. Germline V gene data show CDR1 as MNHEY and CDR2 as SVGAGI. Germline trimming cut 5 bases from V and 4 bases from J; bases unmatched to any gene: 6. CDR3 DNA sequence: TGTGCCAGCAGTCCACAGGGGGCGTACGGGGCCAACGTCCTGACTTTC. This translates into CASSPQGAYGANVLTF.

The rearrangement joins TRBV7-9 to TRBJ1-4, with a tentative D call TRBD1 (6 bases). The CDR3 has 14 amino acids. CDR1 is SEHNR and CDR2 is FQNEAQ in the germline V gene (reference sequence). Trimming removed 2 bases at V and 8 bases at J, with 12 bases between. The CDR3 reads CASSLRGAWEKLFF. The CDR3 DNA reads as TGTGCCAGCAGCTTAAGGGGGGCTTGGGAAAAACTGTTTTTT.

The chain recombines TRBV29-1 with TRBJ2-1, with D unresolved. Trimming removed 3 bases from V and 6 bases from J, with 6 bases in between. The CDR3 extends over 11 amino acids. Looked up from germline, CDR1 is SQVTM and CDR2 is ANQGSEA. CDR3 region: CSVDKPNEQFF. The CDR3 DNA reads TGCAGCGTTGATAAGCCCAATGAGCAGTTCTTC.

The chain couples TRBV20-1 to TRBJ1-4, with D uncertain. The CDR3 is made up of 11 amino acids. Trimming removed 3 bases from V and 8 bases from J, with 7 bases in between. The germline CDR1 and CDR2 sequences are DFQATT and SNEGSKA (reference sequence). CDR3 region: CSASSSEKLFF. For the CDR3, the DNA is TGCAGTGCTAGTTCGTCGGAAAAACTGTTTTTT.

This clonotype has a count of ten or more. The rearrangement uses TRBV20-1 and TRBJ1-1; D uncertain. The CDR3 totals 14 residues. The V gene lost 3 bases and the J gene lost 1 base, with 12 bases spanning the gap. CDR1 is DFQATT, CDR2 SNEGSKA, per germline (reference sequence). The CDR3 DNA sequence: TGCAGTGCTAGTGAGGGCGGACCGAACACTGAAGCTTTCTTT. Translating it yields CSASEGGPNTEAFF.

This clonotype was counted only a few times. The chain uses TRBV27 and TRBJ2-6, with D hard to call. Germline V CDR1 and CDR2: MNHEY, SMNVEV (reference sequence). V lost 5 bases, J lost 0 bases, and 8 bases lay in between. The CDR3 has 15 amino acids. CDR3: CASSRESSGANVLTF. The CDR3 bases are TGTGCCAGCAGTCGAGAGTCCTCTGGGGCCAACGTCCTGACTTTC.

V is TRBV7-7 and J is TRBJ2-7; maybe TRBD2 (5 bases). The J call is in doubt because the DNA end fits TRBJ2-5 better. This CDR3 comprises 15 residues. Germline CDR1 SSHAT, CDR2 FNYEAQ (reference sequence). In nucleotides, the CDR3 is TGTGCCAGCAGCTTATTTCCGGGGTCTGTGGAGACCCAGTACTTC. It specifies CASSLFPGSVETQYF.

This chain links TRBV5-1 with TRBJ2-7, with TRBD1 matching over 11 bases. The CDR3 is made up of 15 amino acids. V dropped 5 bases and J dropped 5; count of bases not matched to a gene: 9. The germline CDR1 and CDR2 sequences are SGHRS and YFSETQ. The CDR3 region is CASRFLDRGPHEQYF. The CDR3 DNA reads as TGCGCCAGCAGATTTTTGGACAGGGGGCCCCACGAGCAGTACTTC.

For the CDR3, the DNA is TGTGCCCCTACTAGGCGGGGGGCCTACAATGAGCAGTTCTTC. Translation: CAPTRRGAYNEQFF. V usage is TRBV2 and J usage is TRBJ2-1, with 8 nucleotides matching TRBD2. The CDR3 sequence is 14 residues long. Germline-derived CDR1 and CDR2 are SNHLY and FYNNEI. V was clipped by 11 bases and J by 2 bases; unmatched bases: 8.

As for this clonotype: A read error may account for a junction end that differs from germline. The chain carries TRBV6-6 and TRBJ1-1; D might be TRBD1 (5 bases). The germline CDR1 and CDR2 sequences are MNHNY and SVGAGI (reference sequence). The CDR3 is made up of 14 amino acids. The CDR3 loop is CAGSLRQKNTEAFF. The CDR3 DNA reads TGTGCCGGCAGTCTCCGACAGAAGAACACTGAAGCTTTCTTT.

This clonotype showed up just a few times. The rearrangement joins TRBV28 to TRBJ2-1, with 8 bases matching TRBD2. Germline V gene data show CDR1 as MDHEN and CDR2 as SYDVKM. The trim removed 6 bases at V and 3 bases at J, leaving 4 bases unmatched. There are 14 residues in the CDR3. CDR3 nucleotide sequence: TGTGCCAGCAGGGGGACTAGGGACTACAATGAGCAGTTCTTC. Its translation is CASRGTRDYNEQFF.

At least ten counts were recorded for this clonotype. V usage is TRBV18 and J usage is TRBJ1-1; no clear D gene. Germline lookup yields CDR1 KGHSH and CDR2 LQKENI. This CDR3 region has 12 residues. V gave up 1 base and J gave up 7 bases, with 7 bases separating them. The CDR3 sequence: CASSPQANEAFF. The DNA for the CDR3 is TGTGCCAGCTCACCACAAGCTAATGAAGCTTTCTTT. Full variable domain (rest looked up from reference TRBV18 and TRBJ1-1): NAGVMQNPRHLVRRRGQEARLRCSPMKGHSHVYWYRQLPEEGLKFMVYLQKENIIDESGMPKERFSAEFPKEGPSILRIQQVVRGDSAAYFCASSPQANEAFFGQGTRLTVV.